A single sample is the source of the 20 T cell receptor beta chains below, sequenced in a study of OX40 agonist ivuxolimab in advanced cancers. Measured with immunoSEQ multiplex PCR; TCRdb has only the in-frame clones, and not every one. The sample contains about 110,000 clones, around nine tenths of which appear only once. The material sequenced was CD4+ or CD8+ T cells sorted from blood, taken in a trial of the OX40 agonist ivuxolimab. These receptors were collected from an adult with an advanced solid tumor such as melanoma, head and neck, liver or kidney cancer.

The chain has TRBV9 and TRBJ1-1, with D tentatively TRBD1 (5 bases). The CDR3 loop spans 15 amino acids. The germline CDR1 and CDR2 sequences are SGDLS and YYNGEE. The V and J ends lost 1 base and 1 base respectively, with 11 bases between them. The CDR3 sequence: CASSVRAGPNTEAFF. The CDR3 DNA reads as TGTGCCAGCAGCGTACGGGCAGGGCCGAACACTGAAGCTTTCTTT.

This rearrangement joins TRBV6-6 to TRBJ1-1; D may be TRBD1 (5 bases). The V and J ends lost 6 bases and 6 bases respectively, with 8 bases between them. The germline V gene encodes CDR1 MNHNY and CDR2 SVGAGI (reference sequence). The CDR3 is 11 amino acids. The CDR3 nucleotides read TGTGCCAGCAGGGGGGGGGCTGAAGCTTTCTTT. This encodes CASRGGAEAFF.

The rearrangement uses TRBV9 and TRBJ2-2, with no clear D. Between the trimmed V and J ends, which lost 1 base and 2 bases, there was a span of 0 bases. The CDR3 totals 12 residues. Germline values: CDR1 SGDLS, CDR2 YYNGEE. The CDR3 bases are TGTGCCAGCAGCGTAAACACCGGGGAGCTGTTTTTT. Translation: CASSVNTGELFF.

The chain joins TRBV6-5 to TRBJ2-7; TRBD1 matches at 7 bases. Looked up from germline, CDR1 is MNHEY and CDR2 is SVGAGI. The CDR3 totals 15 residues. The J segment lost 0 bases and the V segment lost 6 bases, leaving 8 bases of the junction unmatched. The CDR3 reads CASSPGTVVSYEQYF. As DNA, the CDR3 is TGTGCCAGCAGCCCCGGGACAGTTGTCTCCTACGAGCAGTACTTC.

The chain employs TRBV2 and TRBJ1-4, with TRBD1 matching over 8 bases. Germline-derived CDR1 and CDR2 are SNHLY and FYNNEI. The ends lost 6 bases at V and 12 bases at J; junction bases unmatched: 6. The CDR3 is made up of 12 amino acids. As DNA, the CDR3 is TGTGCCAGCAGGAACAGGGGGAGGGAACTGTTTTTT. Its protein is CASRNRGRELFF.

The gene calls are TRBV7-9 and TRBJ1-4; perhaps TRBD1 as D (6 bases). Germline-derived CDR1 and CDR2 are SEHNR and FQNEAQ (reference sequence). Between the trimmed V and J ends, which lost 5 bases and 8 bases, there was a span of 21 bases. This CDR3 has 16 residues. The CDR3 loop reads CASSLTPGHLGEKLFF. CDR3 bases: TGTGCCAGCAGCCTTACTCCGGGACATCTGGGGGAAAAACTGTTTTTT.

The V and J genes are TRBV19 and TRBJ1-5; tentatively, D is TRBD1 (5 bases). From germline, CDR1 is LNHDA and CDR2 SQIVND (reference sequence). The ends were cut back, 0 bases at V and 2 bases at J, with 8 bases in the middle. This CDR3 comprises 15 residues. CDR3 DNA: TGTGCCAGTAGTATAGACAGGGAAGGCAATCAGCCCCAGCATTTT. Translation: CASSIDREGNQPQHF.

V and J are TRBV7-2 and TRBJ1-6, with no clear D. Trimming removed 5 bases from V and 5 bases from J, with 16 bases in between. Germline V gene sequence: CDR1 SGHTA, CDR2 FQGNSA. The CDR3 consists of 16 residues. CDR3 sequence (DNA): TGTGCCAGCAGCCCCTACGGAAGCAGAAATAATTCACCCCTCCACTTT. Translated, it gives CASSPYGSRNNSPLHF. Looking up the rest from reference TRBV7-2 and TRBJ1-6 gives the full variable domain: GAGVSQSPSNKVTEKGKDVELRCDPISGHTALYWYRQSLGQGLEFLIYFQGNSAPDKSGLPSDRFSAERTGGSVSTLTIQRTQQEDSAVYLCASSPYGSRNNSPLHFGNGTRLTVT.

The rearrangement joins TRBV5-1 to TRBJ2-5; either TRBD1 or TRBD2 may supply D (5 bases each). The V gene's germline CDR1 is SGHRS and CDR2 YFSETQ. Trimming stripped 5 bases from V and 5 bases from J, with 13 bases between. The CDR3 spans 13 residues. The CDR3 loop is CASRRGRMETQYF. DNA for the CDR3: TGCGCCAGCAGAAGGGGACGGATGGAGACCCAGTACTTC.

This chain connects TRBV30 to TRBJ2-5; D unclear. The CDR3 sequence is 12 residues long. The germline gives CDR1 GTSNPN, CDR2 SVGIG (reference sequence). V gave up 0 bases and J gave up 1 base, with 3 bases separating them. CDR3 DNA: TGTGCCTGGAGTGTACTCCAAGAGACCCAGTACTTC. It codes for CAWSVLQETQYF. The full variable domain, in which reference TRBV30 and TRBJ2-5 provide the parts outside the CDR3, is SQTIHQWPATLVQPVGSPLSLECTVEGTSNPNLYWYRQAAGRGLQLLFYSVGIGQISSEVPQNLSASRPQDRQFILSSKKLLLSDSGFYLCAWSVLQETQYFGPGTRLLVL.

This clone occurred once. The chain joins TRBV9 to TRBJ2-1; D is possibly TRBD1 (6 bases). The CDR3 contains 16 residues. The V end was cut by 3 bases, the J end by 6 bases, with 19 bases between. CDR1 and CDR2 from the germline V gene are SGDLS and YYNGEE. CDR3 in DNA: TGTGCCAGCAGCGCCTCCGGGACGAGAGGGGGCAATGAGCAGTTCTTC. This encodes CASSASGTRGGNEQFF.

The rearrangement joins TRBV29-1 to TRBJ1-4, with TRBD1 matching 7 bases. Germline-derived CDR1 and CDR2 are SQVTM and ANQGSEA. The J segment lost 10 bases and the V segment lost 4 bases, leaving 9 bases of the junction unmatched. The CDR3 consists of 13 residues. CDR3 nucleotide sequence: TGCAGCGTTGGACAGGGCTCAGGAGGAAAACTGTTTTTT. Residues: CSVGQGSGGKLFF.

V is TRBV19 and J is TRBJ2-5; the D gene is possibly TRBD2 (6 bases). The CDR3 extends over 14 amino acids. The V gene's germline CDR1 is LNHDA and CDR2 SQIVND (reference sequence). Trimming took 5 bases from V and 2 from J, leaving 12 bases between them. The CDR3 is CASSFQAGQETQYF. Here the CDR3 DNA reads TGTGCCAGTAGTTTCCAGGCGGGGCAAGAGACCCAGTACTTC.

The gene calls are TRBV4-2 and TRBJ2-4, with a tentative D call TRBD1 (6 bases). The CDR3 sequence is 18 residues long. Germline values: CDR1 LGHNA, CDR2 YNFKEQ. Trimming removed 0 bases at V and 0 bases at J, with 15 bases between. In DNA, the CDR3 is TGTGCCAGCAGCCAAGAGATCTTGCGCAGGGGAGCCAAAAACATTCAGTACTTC. Encoded protein: CASSQEILRRGAKNIQYF.

This clone was detected a few times. This chain joins TRBV4-1 and TRBJ2-3, with D possibly TRBD1 on 6 matching bases. Trimming took off 4 bases at V and 0 bases at J, with 11 bases between the two ends. CDR3 length equals 15 residues. Germline V CDR1 and CDR2: MGHRA, YSYEKL. The CDR3, as DNA: TGCGCCAGCAGCCGAGACAGGACTAGCACAGATACGCAGTATTTT. Its translation: CASSRDRTSTDTQYF.

V and J are TRBV4-3 and TRBJ2-1; TRBD2 agrees at 11 bases. Trimming at V came to 4 bases and at J to 7 bases, leaving 6 bases not matched to a gene. The CDR3 has 15 residues. The germline gives CDR1 LGHNA, CDR2 YSLEER. CDR3 sequence: CASSRSGGVVNEQFF. The CDR3 region has the DNA TGCGCCAGCAGCCGTAGCGGGGGGGTTGTTAATGAGCAGTTCTTC.

The V and J genes are TRBV6-5 and TRBJ2-2, with 7 bases matching TRBD1. From germline, CDR1 is MNHEY and CDR2 SVGAGI. Germline trimming cut 0 bases from V and 5 bases from J; bases unmatched to any gene: 3. CDR3 length equals 15 residues. DNA of the CDR3: TGTGCCAGCAGTTACTCGGACAGGATGACCGGGGAGCTGTTTTTT. It is translated as CASSYSDRMTGELFF.

This clone appeared a few times. The chain recombines TRBV7-8 with TRBJ2-1; 13 positions match TRBD2. The J segment lost 0 bases and the V segment lost 5 bases, leaving 4 bases of the junction unmatched. There are 17 residues in the CDR3. Germline V gene data show CDR1 as SGHVS and CDR2 as FQNEAQ. CDR3 nucleotide sequence: TGTGCCAGCAGCCCGAGACTAGCGGGAGGCTCCTACAATGAGCAGTTCTTC. It is translated as CASSPRLAGGSYNEQFF.

This clone was recorded only once. V and J are TRBV5-6 and TRBJ1-2, with D possibly matching TRBD1 (5 bases). Germline assignment: CDR1 SGHDT and CDR2 YYEEEE. The CDR3 length is 12 residues. The V gene lost 7 bases and the J gene lost 5 bases, with 12 bases spanning the gap. The CDR3 nucleotides are TGTGCCAGCTCTCGACAGCAGTATGGCTACACCTTC. It translates to CASSRQQYGYTF.

The CDR3 protein is CASSYSILEKLFF. In DNA form, the CDR3 reads TGTGCCAGCAGTTACTCGATTCTGGAAAAACTGTTTTTT. This chain links TRBV6-6 with TRBJ1-4, with D hard to call. The CDR3 length is 13 residues. The germline gives CDR1 MNHNY, CDR2 SVGAGI (reference sequence). V shed 0 bases and J shed 8 bases, with 7 bases lying between them.